The 23 T cell receptor beta chains given below trace back to one sample, sequenced in a study of T cell changes during pregnancy in multiple sclerosis. Assay: immunoSEQ multiplex PCR; the TCRdb copy retains only in-frame clones and omits some. This sample has approximately 68,000 clones; approximately 93% occur once, and the top ten carry 1.4% to 1.5%. The material was peripheral blood, obtained in the second trimester of pregnancy. The receptors were sampled from a female donor with multiple sclerosis, enrolled in a pregnancy study.

The chain recombines TRBV19 with TRBJ1-5, with D possibly TRBD1 on 6 matching bases. The CDR3 runs to 13 residues. V lost 7 bases and J 6 bases, leaving 13 bases between the germline ends. Looked up from germline, CDR1 is LNHDA and CDR2 is SQIVND (reference sequence). CDR3 sequence reads: CASKITGFQPQHF. The DNA of the CDR3 is TGTGCCAGTAAGATTACAGGGTTTCAGCCCCAGCATTTT.

The chain uses TRBV11-2 and TRBJ2-5, with TRBD2 matching 7 bases. CDR3 length: 15 amino acids. The junction had 5 bases not matched to a gene; V was cut back by 0 bases and J by 4 bases. Germline V gene sequence: CDR1 SGHAT, CDR2 FQNNGV. The CDR3 reads CASSLDLGLVETQYF. The CDR3 bases are TGTGCCAGCAGCTTAGATCTCGGACTAGTAGAGACCCAGTACTTC. Full variable domain (missing parts from reference TRBV11-2 and TRBJ2-5): EAGVAQSPRYKIIEKRQSVAFWCNPISGHATLYWYQQILGQGPKLLIQFQNNGVVDDSQLPKDRFSAERLKGVDSTLKIQPAKLEDSAVYLCASSLDLGLVETQYFGPGTRLLVL.

The V gene is TRBV5-6, the J gene TRBJ1-1; D perhaps matches TRBD1 (6 bases). The V and J ends lost 4 bases and 3 bases respectively, with 16 bases between them. CDR1 is SGHDT and CDR2 is YYEEEE in the germline V gene. The CDR3 extends over 15 amino acids. CDR3: CASSPTGKGYTEAFF. The CDR3 coding sequence is TGTGCCAGCAGCCCTACAGGGAAGGGGTACACTGAAGCTTTCTTT.

V is TRBV7-3 and J is TRBJ2-3, with D possibly TRBD2 on 5 matching bases. The CDR3 is made up of 17 amino acids. CDR1 SGHTA and CDR2 FQGTGA come from the germline V gene. Trimming took 5 bases from V and 0 from J, leaving 18 bases between them. The CDR3, as DNA: TGTGCCAGCAGCGAAAGAGCGAGGGCGGCTAGCACAGATACGCAGTATTTT. It encodes CASSERARAASTDTQYF.

The chain employs TRBV27 and TRBJ2-4; 10 bases match TRBD2. Germline CDR1 is MNHEY and CDR2 is SMNVEV (reference sequence). V lost 5 bases, J lost 16 bases, and 14 bases stayed unmatched. The CDR3 runs to 14 residues. CDR3 loop: CASSPAVGLAATYF. The CDR3 DNA reads as TGTGCCAGCAGTCCCGCCGTAGGACTAGCGGCGACCTACTTC.

The chain combines TRBV5-4 with TRBJ2-7; 8 bases agree with TRBD2. Germline CDR1 is SGHNT and CDR2 is YYREEE (reference sequence). V lost 0 bases and J lost 7; bases outside the gene matches: 9. The CDR3 runs 15 residues. CDR3 sequence reads: CASSLEWAGGGEQYF. Written as DNA, the CDR3 is TGTGCCAGCAGCTTGGAGTGGGCGGGAGGAGGGGAGCAGTACTTC.

This chain joins TRBV7-3 and TRBJ2-1; 11 nucleotides line up with TRBD2. The CDR3 is made up of 15 amino acids. The germline gives CDR1 SGHTA, CDR2 FQGTGA. V lost 5 bases, J lost 4 bases, and 4 bases stayed unmatched. The DNA of the CDR3 is TGTGCCAGCAGCAACCTAGCGGGGGGTTACAATGAGCAGTTCTTC. Its translation: CASSNLAGGYNEQFF.

This chain uses TRBV27 with TRBJ1-1; no definite D call. There are 10 residues in the CDR3. V lost 7 bases, J lost 4 bases, and 4 bases lay in between. Germline V lookup: CDR1 MNHEY, CDR2 SMNVEV (reference sequence). The CDR3 nucleotides are TGTGCCAGCAAGAGCACTGAAGCTTTCTTT. Its translation: CASKSTEAFF.

The chain couples TRBV18 to TRBJ2-7, with D hard to call. The V end was cut by 4 bases, the J end by 2 bases, with 6 bases between. CDR1 is KGHSH, CDR2 LQKENI, per germline. CDR3 size: 12 residues. The CDR3 nucleotides read TGTGCCAGCTCACGGGCAACCTACGAGCAGTACTTC. The encoded protein is CASSRATYEQYF.

The gene calls are TRBV11-3 and TRBJ2-1; 10 positions agree with TRBD2. CDR1 and CDR2 from the germline V gene are SGHNT and YENEEA. With V trimmed by 5 bases and J by 7 bases, 8 bases remained unmatched. This CDR3 region has 15 residues. The CDR3, as DNA: TGTGCCAGCAGCCCTTCTAGCGGGAGCCGAAATGAGCAGTTCTTC. This codes for CASSPSSGSRNEQFF.

V usage is TRBV7-9 and J usage is TRBJ2-3; D not resolved. CDR1 is SEHNR, CDR2 FQNEAQ, per germline (reference sequence). The V end lost 3 bases, the J end lost 2 bases, and 12 bases lay between the germline ends. This CDR3 is built from 15 residues. In nucleotides, the CDR3 is TGTGCCAGCAGCTTCTGGGCTCAACTCACAGATACGCAGTATTTT. Its translation is CASSFWAQLTDTQYF.

The chain recombines TRBV28 with TRBJ1-1; 9 bases map to TRBD1. The germline V gene has CDR1 MDHEN and CDR2 SYDVKM. J was trimmed by 7 bases and V by 4 bases; bases with no gene match: 10. This CDR3 spans 15 amino acids. This CDR3 is CASSSSGTGYNEAFF. As DNA, the CDR3 is TGTGCCAGCAGTTCCTCGGGGACAGGGTATAATGAAGCTTTCTTT.

This sequence joins TRBV9 and TRBJ1-1; D uncertain. V gave up 2 bases and J gave up 2 bases, with 19 bases separating them. CDR1 is SGDLS and CDR2 is YYNGEE in the germline V gene. This CDR3 spans 17 amino acids. The CDR3 DNA sequence: TGTGCCAGCAGCGTCACCGAACGGAGAGTGGGTAACACTGAAGCTTTCTTT. Its protein is CASSVTERRVGNTEAFF.

This chain uses TRBV5-4 with TRBJ1-3; D gene ambiguous. Trimming stripped 3 bases from V and 0 bases from J, with 7 bases between. The CDR3 contains 14 residues. CDR1 is SGHNT and CDR2 is YYREEE in the germline V gene (reference sequence). The CDR3 reads CASSSYSSGNTIYF. The CDR3 DNA reads as TGTGCCAGCAGCTCTTACAGCTCTGGAAACACCATATATTTT. The full variable domain, in which reference TRBV5-4 and TRBJ1-3 provide the parts outside the CDR3, is ETGVTQSPTHLIKTRGQQVTLRCSSQSGHNTVSWYQQALGQGPQFIFQYYREEENGRGNFPPRFSGLQFPNYSSELNVNALELDDSALYLCASSSYSSGNTIYFGEGSWLTVV.

This chain joins TRBV5-4 and TRBJ2-3; D call uncertain. Germline CDR1 and CDR2: SGHNT and YYREEE (reference sequence). The CDR3 consists of 14 residues. The V end lost 2 bases, the J end lost 1 base, and 8 bases lay between the germline ends. CDR3 region: CASSFNSRTDTQYF. In DNA, the CDR3 is TGTGCCAGCAGCTTTAACAGCCGCACAGATACGCAGTATTTT.

The chain carries TRBV6-1 and TRBJ1-2, with D perhaps matching TRBD1 (6 bases). The CDR3 runs to 17 residues. Deletions cut 2 bases from V and 4 bases from J, with 20 bases between. Germline CDR1 MNHNS, CDR2 SASEGT. In nucleotides, the CDR3 is TGTGCCAGCAGTGAAAAAGTGTCGACAGGCTTCGTCTATGGCTACACCTTC. Residues: CASSEKVSTGFVYGYTF.

The chain recombines TRBV7-9 with TRBJ2-7; D might be TRBD2 (5 bases). V gave up 5 bases and J gave up 5 bases, with 13 bases separating them. Germline V gene data show CDR1 as SEHNR and CDR2 as FQNEAQ (reference sequence). The CDR3 loop spans 13 amino acids. As DNA, the CDR3 is TGTGCCAGCAGCCTAGGATTGGAGGACGAGCAGTACTTC. Translation gives CASSLGLEDEQYF.

The rearrangement links TRBV19 to TRBJ2-7; maybe TRBD1 (7 bases). Germline lookup yields CDR1 LNHDA and CDR2 SQIVND (reference sequence). CDR3 length equals 14 residues. V lost 11 bases and J 2 bases, leaving 19 bases between the germline ends. CDR3 region: CASSRGDSTYEQYF. Here the CDR3 DNA reads TGTGCCTCCAGTAGGGGGGACAGTACCTACGAGCAGTACTTC.

The CDR3 is CASTPGQGATYEQYF. CDR3 bases: TGTGCCAGTACCCCAGGACAGGGGGCGACCTACGAGCAGTACTTC. The chain carries TRBV19 and TRBJ2-7; TRBD1 aligns across 11 bases. This CDR3 comprises 15 residues. J lost 2 bases, V lost 7 bases, and 7 bases had no gene match. CDR1 and CDR2 from the germline V gene are LNHDA and SQIVND (reference sequence).

This clone was picked up a small number of times. The chain combines TRBV19 with TRBJ1-2; 8 bases fit TRBD1. CDR1 is LNHDA, CDR2 SQIVND, per germline (reference sequence). The trim removed 7 bases at V and 0 bases at J, leaving 16 bases unmatched. The CDR3 consists of 18 residues. The CDR3 sequence is CASTPGDRSVPPNYGYTF. In nucleotides, the CDR3 is TGTGCCAGTACCCCTGGGGACAGGTCGGTCCCCCCTAACTATGGCTACACCTTC. The variable domain in full, with the rest retrieved from reference TRBV19 and TRBJ1-2, is DGGITQSPKYLFRKEGQNVTLSCEQNLNHDAMYWYRQDPGQGLRLIYYSQIVNDFQKGDIAEGYSVSREKKESFPLTVTSAQKNPTAFYLCASTPGDRSVPPNYGYTFGSGTRLTVV.

The J gene is TRBJ2-7, the V gene TRBV7-8, with 7 bases identical to TRBD1. The CDR3 length is 14 residues. The V gene end was trimmed by 5 bases and the J gene end by 7 bases; junction bases not matched to a gene: 11. CDR1 is SGHVS, CDR2 FQNEAQ, per germline. CDR3 amino acids: CASSPTGIFREQYF. The CDR3 DNA reads TGTGCCAGCAGCCCGACAGGGATATTTAGGGAGCAGTACTTC.

This clone was detected only once. The chain has TRBV7-6 and TRBJ1-1, with 7 bases aligning to TRBD1. V was clipped by 5 bases and J by 5 bases; unmatched bases: 11. Germline V gene lookup returns CDR1 SGHVS and CDR2 FNYEAQ. The CDR3 extends over 15 amino acids. The CDR3 bases are TGTGCCAGCAGCCCGACAGGGAACCCCGATACTGAAGCTTTCTTT. Its protein is CASSPTGNPDTEAFF.

The chain uses TRBV6-5 and TRBJ2-5, with D unclear. V lost 6 bases and J lost 5, with 16 bases in between. The CDR3 contains 14 residues. Looked up from germline, CDR1 is MNHEY and CDR2 is SVGAGI. The CDR3 nucleotides read TGTGCCAGCAGCCCCGCAGGATTTGGGGAGACCCAGTACTTC. Its protein product is CASSPAGFGETQYF.